This T cell receptor beta chain was observed in a study of cytomegalovirus exposure and HLA in healthy donors. Study-wide context: HLA-typed donors were the source of approximately 80 million unique TCRs held in an early data release.

Amplification used 60 Vbeta primers and 13 Jbeta primers. The assay was immunoSEQ multiplex PCR, and TCRdb's table has in-frame clones only and misses some. The sample has more than 60,000 clones. Trimming cost V 2 bases and J 1 base; bases outside gene matches: 8. Germline V gene data show CDR1 as ENHRY and CDR2 as SYGVKD. This CDR3 comprises 18 residues. Details on this clone: Antigen unknown.

The study, taken as a whole, reports: High specificity and sensitivity for cytomegalovirus status were reported for the classifier.

This receptor was taken from a boy younger than 18 in good health and CMV-seronegative. The V and J genes are TRBV10-3 and TRBJ2-5; 12 bases align to TRBD2. The source material was PBMCs. Here the CDR3 reads CAISEGLAGTRIQETQYF. CDR3 in DNA: TGTGCCATCAGTGAGGGACTAGCGGGGACGAGAATCCAAGAGACCCAGTACTTC.